This TCR beta chain was identified during a study of CD8+CD57+ T cells in acquired aplastic anemia. The TCR beta profiling, which covered VDJ combination and CDR3 sequence, was carried out using genomic DNA as the template. MiXCR, applied by TCRdb to the reads, yields one record per CDR3 protein. Among just over 450,000 distinct CDR3 sequences listed, less than 35% were seen once. Before being chosen for sequencing, patients had shown CD8+CD57+ cell expansion by flow cytometry. The CDR3 is 15 amino acids. The germline gives CDR1 SNHLY, CDR2 FYNNEI. V gave up 1 base and J gave up 0 bases, with 7 bases separating them.

This sequence originates from a human donor with aplastic anemia. Sequencing used sorted CD4+, CD8+, or CD8+CD57+ T cells (not recorded which) from PBMCs. This chain links TRBV2 with TRBJ2-1; D is unclear. Here the CDR3 reads CASSEEGVSYNEQFF. The CDR3, as DNA: TGTGCCAGCAGTGAAGAGGGTGTCTCCTACAATGAGCAGTTCTTC.